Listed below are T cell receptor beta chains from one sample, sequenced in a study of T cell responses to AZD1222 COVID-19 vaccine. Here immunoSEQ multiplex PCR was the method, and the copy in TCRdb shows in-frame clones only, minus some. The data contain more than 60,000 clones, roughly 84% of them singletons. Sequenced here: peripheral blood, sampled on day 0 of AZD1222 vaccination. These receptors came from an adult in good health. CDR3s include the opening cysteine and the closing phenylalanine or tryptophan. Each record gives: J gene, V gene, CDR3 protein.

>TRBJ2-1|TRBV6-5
CASSYGLAPYNEQFF
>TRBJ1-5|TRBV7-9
CASSRGQASNQPQHF
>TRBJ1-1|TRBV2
CASGLRWLSEAFF
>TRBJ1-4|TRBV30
CAWSTDWGTNEKLFF
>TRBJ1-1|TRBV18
CASSPGAGMNTEAFF
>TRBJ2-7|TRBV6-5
CASKFSGTSPTEQYF
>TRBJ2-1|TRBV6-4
CASSETGGSDEQFF
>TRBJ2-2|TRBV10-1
CASSDSGAGELFF
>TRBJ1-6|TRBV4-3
CASSQDRASPLHF
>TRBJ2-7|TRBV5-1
CASSLEGSLSYEQYF
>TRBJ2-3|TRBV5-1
CASSLVLREGDTQYF
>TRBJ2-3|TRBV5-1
CASSFSGREQYF
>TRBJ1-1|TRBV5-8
CASSLVLRAGYTEAFF
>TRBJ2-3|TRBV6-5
CASSRVTSTDTQYF
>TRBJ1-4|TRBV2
CASRGRRVDEKLFF
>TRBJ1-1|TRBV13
CASSLPLQIEAFF
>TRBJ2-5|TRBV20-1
CAGGVQETQYF
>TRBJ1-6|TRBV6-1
CASSDTGTYSPLHF
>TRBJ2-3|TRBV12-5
CASGLMGGRNPDTQYF
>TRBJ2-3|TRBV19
CATSPLAGGGATDTQYF
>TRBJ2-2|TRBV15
CATSTGTWAGTGELFF
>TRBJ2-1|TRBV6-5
CASMGAGSYNEQFF
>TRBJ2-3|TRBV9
CASSVGLAGTDTQYF
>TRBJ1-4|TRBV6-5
CASSYNNRAKLFF
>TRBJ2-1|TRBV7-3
CASSTSGAYNEQFF
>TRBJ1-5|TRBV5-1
CASSSTGGTYQPQHF
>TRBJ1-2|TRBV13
CASDRGSGVYGYTF
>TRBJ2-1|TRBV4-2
CASSQPGTSGRVASEQFF
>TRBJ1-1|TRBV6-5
CASSPGGLEAFF
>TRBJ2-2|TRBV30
CAWTDSANTGELFF
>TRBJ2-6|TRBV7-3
CASSQYRGGANVLTF
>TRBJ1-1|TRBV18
CASSPTRTGVAEAFF
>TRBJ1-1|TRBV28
CASSDRAHTEAFF
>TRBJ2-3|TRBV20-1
CSASIRSGADTQYF
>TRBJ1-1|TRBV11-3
CASSAQGARTEAFF
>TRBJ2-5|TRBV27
CASSFLGQGPFQETQYF
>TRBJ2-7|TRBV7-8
CASSLAGGQGTYEQYF
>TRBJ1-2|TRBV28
CASSQRQGDGYTF
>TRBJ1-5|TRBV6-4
CASSFWTLDNQPQHF
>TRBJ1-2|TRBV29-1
CSVQRAGTSYGYTF
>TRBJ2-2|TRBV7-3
CASSLTVAGGKAGELFF